A selection of T cell receptor beta chains follows, all from one sample in a study of monozygotic twins with cystic fibrosis. Profiling relied on immunoSEQ multiplex PCR, and the TCRdb table lists in-frame clones only, not all of them. The sample has 30,000 to 40,000 clones; about 89% are singletons. The sample consisted of blood. The receptors were sampled from a boy younger than 10 with cystic fibrosis. Each CDR3 is given with its conserved first and last residue. Each record gives: clone size, D gene, CDR3 length, J gene, V gene, CDR3 DNA, CDR3 protein. The D gene is left open where the match is weak. Rows give clone size only sometimes, using once, few, many, or a class for an expanded clone.

>.|TRBD2|14|TRBJ2-7|TRBV13
TGTGCCAGCAGCTCGACTAGCGGTCCCTACGAGCAGTACTTC
CASSSTSGPYEQYF
>.|.|12|TRBJ1-1|TRBV5-1
TGCGCCAGCAGTATTAATGGACAGCGAGCTTTCTTT
CASSINGQRAFF
>.|TRBD1|13|TRBJ2-7|TRBV29-1
TGCAGCGTCAAACAGGGGGCTAACTACGAGCAGTACTTC
CSVKQGANYEQYF
>.|.|14|TRBJ2-7|TRBV5-5
TGTGCCAGCAGCTTGGTTGGGGCGGGTTACGAGCAGTACTTC
CASSLVGAGYEQYF
>.|.|15|TRBJ2-3|TRBV29-1
TGCAGCGTCGAGGAAGGAGGGGTTAGCACAGATACGCAGTATTTT
CSVEEGGVSTDTQYF
>.|.|14|TRBJ1-2|TRBV5-5
TGTGCCAGCAGCTGGGGACGGGACAACTATGGCTACACCTTC
CASSWGRDNYGYTF
>once|TRBD1|15|TRBJ1-2|TRBV11-2
TGTGCCAGCAGCTTTTCGGACAGGGGCAACTATGGCTACACCTTC
CASSFSDRGNYGYTF
>.|.|11|TRBJ2-7|TRBV5-5
TGTGCCAGCAGGTCAGAATACGAGCAGTACTTC
CASRSEYEQYF
>.|TRBD2|16|TRBJ2-2|TRBV5-1
TGCGCCAGCAGTCTCTTAGCGGGGGCGAACACCGGGGAGCTGTTTTTT
CASSLLAGANTGELFF
>.|.|15|TRBJ2-3|TRBV4-1
TGCGCCAGCAGCCAGTTATCTGGTCCCACAGATACGCAGTATTTT
CASSQLSGPTDTQYF
>.|.|14|TRBJ1-1|TRBV9
TGTGCCAGCAGCGTAGAGGCAGAGAACACTGAAGCTTTCTTT
CASSVEAENTEAFF
>.|.|16|TRBJ1-2|TRBV19
TGTGCCAGTAGTATTGGCGGCCGGAGGGGTGACTATGGCTACACCTTC
CASSIGGRRGDYGYTF
>.|TRBD2|13|TRBJ2-1|TRBV2
TGTGCTATCGTAGCGGGGGGGCACTATGAGCAGTTCTTC
CAIVAGGHYEQFF
>.|.|17|TRBJ1-6|TRBV5-8
TGTGCCAGCAGCCCCGTGAGAAGGAGTGGTTATAATTCACCCCTCCACTTT
CASSPVRRSGYNSPLHF
>once|.|14|TRBJ1-4|TRBV4-3
TGCGCCAGCAGCCAAGTCGGGTCTGGGGAAAAACTGTTTTTT
CASSQVGSGEKLFF
>.|.|15|TRBJ1-5|TRBV6-1
TGTGCCAGCAGTGAGGGACGTCCTAGCAATCAGCCCCAGCATTTT
CASSEGRPSNQPQHF
>.|TRBD2|15|TRBJ2-3|TRBV5-1
TGCGCCAGCAGCCCCGGGACTAGCCGCACAGATACGCAGTATTTT
CASSPGTSRTDTQYF
>.|.|13|TRBJ1-2|TRBV21-1
TGTGCCACCAGGAGACATCGAACAGAGGGCTACACCTTC
CATRRHRTEGYTF
>.|.|16|TRBJ1-1|TRBV5-1
TGCGCCAGCAGCCCCGCTAAAGCTGGAGTAGGCACTGAAGCTTTCTTT
CASSPAKAGVGTEAFF
>.|TRBD1|15|TRBJ2-2|TRBV6-1
TGTGCCAGCAGTCCCCAGCGACAGGGCACCGGGGAGCTGTTTTTT
CASSPQRQGTGELFF
>.|TRBD1|13|TRBJ1-2|TRBV19
TGTGCCAGTAGTTCGGGACAGGACTATGGCTACACCTTC
CASSSGQDYGYTF
>.|.|11|TRBJ2-1|TRBV6-5
TGTGCCAGCAACCGGGGGAATGAGCAGTTCTTC
CASNRGNEQFF
>.|.|14|TRBJ2-1|TRBV7-6
TGTGCCAGCAGCCTAAACCAGGGATGGGGTGAGCAGTTCTTC
CASSLNQGWGEQFF
>.|.|16|TRBJ2-3|TRBV19
TGTGCCAGTAGATTCGGGGTTGCGGCCGGCACAGATACGCAGTATTTT
CASRFGVAAGTDTQYF
>.|.|15|TRBJ1-6|TRBV4-3
TGCGCCAGCAGCCAATTGGGACTCTCTGATTCACCCCTCCACTTT
CASSQLGLSDSPLHF